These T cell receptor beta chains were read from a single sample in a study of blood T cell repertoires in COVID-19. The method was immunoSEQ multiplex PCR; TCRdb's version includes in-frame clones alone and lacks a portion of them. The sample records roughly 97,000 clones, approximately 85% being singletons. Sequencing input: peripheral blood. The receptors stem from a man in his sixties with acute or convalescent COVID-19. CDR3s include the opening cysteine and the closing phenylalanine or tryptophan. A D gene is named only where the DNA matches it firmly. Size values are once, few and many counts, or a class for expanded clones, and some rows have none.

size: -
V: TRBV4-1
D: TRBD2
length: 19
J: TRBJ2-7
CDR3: CASSQVGLAGGPLSYEQYF
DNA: TGCGCCAGCAGCCAAGTAGGCCTAGCGGGAGGGCCACTCTCCTACGAGCAGTACTTC

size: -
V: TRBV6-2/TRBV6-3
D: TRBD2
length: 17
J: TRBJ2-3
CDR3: CASSYSSGSGATDTQYF
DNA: TGTGCCAGCAGTTACTCGTCCGGTAGCGGGGCCACAGATACGCAGTATTTT

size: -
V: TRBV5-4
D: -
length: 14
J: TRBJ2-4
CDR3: CASSLGGQGNIQYF
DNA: TGTGCCAGCAGCTTGGGAGGGCAGGGGAACATTCAGTACTTC

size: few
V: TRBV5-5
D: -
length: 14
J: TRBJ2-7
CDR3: CASSLYGQIYEQYF
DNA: TGTGCCAGCAGCTTGTATGGACAGATATACGAGCAGTACTTC

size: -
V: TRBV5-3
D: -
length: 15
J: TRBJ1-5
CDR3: CARSRPRGYNQPQHF
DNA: TGTGCCAGAAGCCGACCTCGGGGTTACAATCAGCCCCAGCATTTT

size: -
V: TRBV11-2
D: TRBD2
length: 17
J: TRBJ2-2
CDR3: CASSLGIAGGNTGELFF
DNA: TGTGCCAGCAGCTTAGGGATAGCGGGAGGAAACACCGGGGAGCTGTTTTTT

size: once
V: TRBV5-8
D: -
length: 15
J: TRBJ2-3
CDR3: CASSLSIPSTDTQYF
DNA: TGTGCCAGCAGCCTTAGCATTCCTAGCACAGATACGCAGTATTTT

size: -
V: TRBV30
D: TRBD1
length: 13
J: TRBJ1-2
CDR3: CAWTAQGAVGYTF
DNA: TGTGCCTGGACCGCGCAGGGGGCGGTTGGCTACACCTTC

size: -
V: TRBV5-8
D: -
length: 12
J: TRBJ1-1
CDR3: CASSLRSTEAFF
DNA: TGTGCCAGCAGCTTGCGTAGCACTGAAGCTTTCTTT

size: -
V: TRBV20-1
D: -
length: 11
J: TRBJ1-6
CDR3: CSASRGTPLHF
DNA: TGCAGTGCTAGCCGGGGGACACCCCTCCACTTT

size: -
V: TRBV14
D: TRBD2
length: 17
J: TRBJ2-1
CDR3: CASSQDPGLAGAGEQFF
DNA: TGTGCCAGCAGCCAAGACCCCGGACTAGCGGGAGCGGGTGAGCAGTTCTTC

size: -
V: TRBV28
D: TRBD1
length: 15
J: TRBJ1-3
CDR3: CASRTQGALGNTIYF
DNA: TGTGCCAGCAGAACTCAGGGGGCGCTTGGAAACACCATATATTTT

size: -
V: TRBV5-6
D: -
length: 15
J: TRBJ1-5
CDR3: CASSLRRTVNQPQHF
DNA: TGTGCCAGCAGCCTAAGGCGGACAGTCAATCAGCCCCAGCATTTT

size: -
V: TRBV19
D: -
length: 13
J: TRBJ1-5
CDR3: CASSTREGQPQHF
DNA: TGTGCCAGTAGTACCAGGGAAGGGCAGCCCCAGCATTTT

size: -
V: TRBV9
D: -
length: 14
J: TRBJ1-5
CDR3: CASSPEVSNQPQHF
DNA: TGTGCCAGCAGCCCCGAGGTTAGCAATCAGCCCCAGCATTTT

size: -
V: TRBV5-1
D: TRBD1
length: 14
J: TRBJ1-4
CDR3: CASSAGQGWEKLFF
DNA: TGCGCCAGCAGCGCGGGACAGGGGTGGGAAAAACTGTTTTTT

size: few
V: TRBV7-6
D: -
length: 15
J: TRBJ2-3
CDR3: CASSVQGAPTDTQYF
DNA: TGTGCCAGCAGCGTACAGGGAGCACCCACAGATACGCAGTATTTT

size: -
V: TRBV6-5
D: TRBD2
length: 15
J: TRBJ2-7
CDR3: CASSREGLSFYEQYF
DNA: TGTGCCAGCAGCCGGGAGGGACTTTCTTTCTACGAGCAGTACTTC

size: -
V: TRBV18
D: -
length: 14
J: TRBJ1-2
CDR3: CASSLWNEGGGYTF
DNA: TGTGCCAGCTCACTCTGGAATGAGGGCGGCGGCTACACCTTC

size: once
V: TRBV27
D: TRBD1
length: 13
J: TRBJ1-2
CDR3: CASRQGQGYGYTF
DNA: TGTGCCAGCAGACAGGGACAGGGCTATGGCTACACCTTC

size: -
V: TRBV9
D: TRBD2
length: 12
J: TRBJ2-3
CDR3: CASRAGTDTQYF
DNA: TGTGCCAGCAGAGCGGGGACAGATACGCAGTATTTT

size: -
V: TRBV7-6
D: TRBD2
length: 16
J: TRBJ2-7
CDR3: CASSAGRTSGSSEQYF
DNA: TGTGCCAGCAGCGCGGGTAGAACTAGCGGGAGCAGCGAGCAGTACTTC

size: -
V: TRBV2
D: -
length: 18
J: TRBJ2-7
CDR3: CASSESPPGNSPLYEQYF
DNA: TGTGCCAGCAGTGAATCGCCGCCGGGGAACTCTCCCCTCTACGAGCAGTACTTC

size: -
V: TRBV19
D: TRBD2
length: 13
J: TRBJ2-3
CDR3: CASRGGSTDTQYF
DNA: TGTGCCAGCCGGGGGGGAAGTACAGATACGCAGTATTTT

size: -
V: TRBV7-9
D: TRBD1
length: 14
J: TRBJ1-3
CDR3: CASSRDRSGNTIYF
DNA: TGTGCCAGCAGCCGGGACAGATCTGGAAACACCATATATTTT

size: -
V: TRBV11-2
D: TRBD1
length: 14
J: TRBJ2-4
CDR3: CASSLGQGKNIQYF
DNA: TGTGCCAGCAGCTTAGGACAGGGGAAAAACATTCAGTACTTC

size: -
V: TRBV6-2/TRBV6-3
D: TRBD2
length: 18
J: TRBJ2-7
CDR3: CASSYSIRRAGDAYEQYF
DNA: TGTGCCAGCAGTTACTCGATTCGTCGAGCGGGAGATGCGTACGAGCAGTACTTC

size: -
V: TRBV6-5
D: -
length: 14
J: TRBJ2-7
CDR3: CASTSDKSSYEQYF
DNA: TGTGCCAGCACCTCAGACAAGAGCTCCTACGAGCAGTACTTC

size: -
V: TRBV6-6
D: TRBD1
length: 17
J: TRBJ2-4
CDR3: CASSPGQGAWVKNIQYF
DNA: TGTGCCAGCAGTCCGGGACAGGGGGCTTGGGTCAAAAACATTCAGTACTTC

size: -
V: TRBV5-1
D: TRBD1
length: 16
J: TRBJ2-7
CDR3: CASSYAGGGVSYEQYF
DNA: TGCGCCAGCAGCTATGCAGGGGGCGGCGTATCCTACGAGCAGTACTTC

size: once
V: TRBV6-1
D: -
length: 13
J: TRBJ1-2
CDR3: CASSEGPELRYTF
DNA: TGTGCCAGCAGTGAGGGGCCAGAATTGCGCTACACCTTC

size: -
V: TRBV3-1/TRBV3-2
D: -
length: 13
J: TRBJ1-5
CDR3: CASSVDLNQPQHF
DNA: TGTGCCAGCAGCGTAGATCTAAATCAGCCCCAGCATTTT

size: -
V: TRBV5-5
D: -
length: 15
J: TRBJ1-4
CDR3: CASSLARGANEKLFF
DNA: TGTGCCAGCAGCTTGGCCCGGGGGGCTAATGAAAAACTGTTTTTT